Sequencing of this T cell receptor beta chain was carried out in a study of T cells after yellow fever vaccination. TCRdb re-called the 5' RACE reads with MiXCR, one entry per CDR3 protein. Here the sample spans some 350,000 distinct CDR3 sequences, about 4% being singletons. Germline assignment: CDR1 ENHRY and CDR2 SYGVKD. The CDR3 sequence is 14 residues long. V was pared by 0 bases and J by 5 bases, with 8 bases between. Only a few counts were recorded for this clonotype. This receptor was taken from a man between 18 and 35 years old who received the YFV17D yellow fever vaccine. This specimen consisted of PBMCs, obtained 5 days after the yellow fever booster vaccination. V is TRBV10-3 and J is TRBJ1-5; D gene unclear. The CDR3: CAISESREYQPQHF. DNA of the CDR3: TGTGCCATCAGTGAGTCACGGGAGTATCAGCCCCAGCATTTT.